The 13 T cell receptor beta chains below all came from one sample that was sequenced in a study of cytomegalovirus exposure and HLA in healthy donors. Produced via immunoSEQ multiplex PCR; TCRdb's table is partial and in-frame only. The sample carries about 44,000 clones, 93% recorded once. The sample comprised PBMCs. These receptors all come from a woman under 30 in good health and CMV-seronegative.

The chain recombines TRBV19 with TRBJ1-2; D may be TRBD1 (5 bases). The CDR3 is made up of 13 amino acids. Germline loops: CDR1 LNHDA, CDR2 SQIVND (reference sequence). Deletions cut 7 bases from V and 4 bases from J, with 13 bases between. The CDR3 loop is CASKTQGIYGYTF. The DNA for the CDR3 is TGTGCCAGTAAAACCCAGGGCATCTATGGCTACACCTTC.

J is TRBJ2-2 and V is TRBV7-9; TRBD1 aligns across 9 bases. Germline V CDR1 and CDR2: SEHNR, FQNEAQ (reference sequence). The V gene end was trimmed by 0 bases and the J gene end by 4 bases; junction bases not matched to a gene: 9. CDR3 length equals 18 residues. The CDR3 nucleotides read TGTGCCAGCAGCTTAGCATTTCCGGGGACAGGGCGCACCGGGGAGCTGTTTTTT. Translating it yields CASSLAFPGTGRTGELFF. The full variable domain, its missing parts supplied by reference TRBV7-9 and TRBJ2-2, is DTGVSQNPRHKITKRGQNVTFRCDPISEHNRLYWYRQTLGQGPEFLTYFQNEAQLEKSRLLSDRFSAERPKGSFSTLEIQRTEQGDSAMYLCASSLAFPGTGRTGELFFGEGSRLTVL.

In this sample, this clone turned up once. The chain has TRBV6-1 and TRBJ1-2; D is undetermined. CDR3 length: 13 residues. Trimming left V 10 bases short and J 1 base short, with 13 bases between. Germline CDR1 reads MNHNS; CDR2 reads SASEGT. CDR3 DNA: TGTGCCACCAACAGTGGGCTTAACTATGGCTACACCTTC. Translation: CATNSGLNYGYTF.

This chain links TRBV19 with TRBJ1-5; 7 bases match TRBD1. Germline values: CDR1 LNHDA, CDR2 SQIVND (reference sequence). Trimming took 4 bases from V and 3 from J; bases not matched to a gene: 12. CDR3 size: 17 residues. The CDR3 DNA reads TGTGCCAGTAGTACCCCCCGGGACAGAGCAGACAATCAGCCCCAGCATTTT. Translated, it gives CASSTPRDRADNQPQHF.

In its sample, this clone was seen once. V usage is TRBV18 and J usage is TRBJ1-3, with D maybe TRBD1 (6 bases). Germline values: CDR1 KGHSH, CDR2 LQKENI. The germline V and J ends were trimmed by 8 bases and 4 bases, with 27 bases remaining between them. This CDR3 spans 18 amino acids. The CDR3 nucleotides read TGTGCCAGCAATCGTGAGGGGTTGTCCAGGGGAAGCGGAAACACCATATATTTT. Encoded protein: CASNREGLSRGSGNTIYF.

The chain recombines TRBV2 with TRBJ2-1; 10 bases line up with TRBD2. Unmatched junction bases numbered 11, after V lost 8 bases and J lost 4 bases. The CDR3 runs to 16 residues. CDR1 SNHLY and CDR2 FYNNEI come from the germline V gene. CDR3 sequence reads: CASSLAGALAYNEQFF. Here the CDR3 DNA reads TGTGCCAGCTCTCTAGCGGGGGCCCTTGCTTACAATGAGCAGTTCTTC.

J is TRBJ2-4 and V is TRBV30; 13 bases align to TRBD2. Germline CDR1 and CDR2: GTSNPN and SVGIG (reference sequence). The CDR3 runs to 17 residues. Losses at the gene ends were 4 bases for V and 0 bases for J; bases not matched to a gene: 6. Here the CDR3 reads CAWNGTSGEGAKNIQYF. Written as DNA, the CDR3 is TGTGCCTGGAACGGGACTAGCGGGGAGGGAGCCAAAAACATTCAGTACTTC.

As to this clone: A read error may account for a junction end that differs from germline. The chain employs TRBV7-7 and TRBJ2-2, with a tentative D call TRBD2 (6 bases). This CDR3 is 14 amino acids long. CDR1 is SSHAT, CDR2 FNYEAQ, per germline (reference sequence). The CDR3 sequence is CASSFNRESGELFF. The CDR3, as DNA: TGTGCTAGCAGCTTCAACCGGGAGTCCGGGGAGCTGTTTTTT.

In its sample, this clone was seen once. The chain combines TRBV5-1 with TRBJ2-2; 7 bases map to TRBD2. Trimming cost V 0 bases and J 1 base; bases outside gene matches: 3. Per the germline V gene, CDR1 is SGHRS and CDR2 is YFSETQ. CDR3 length: 16 residues. CDR3 in amino acids: CASSLGLAVNTGELFF. The CDR3 nucleotides are TGCGCCAGCAGCTTGGGGCTAGCGGTGAACACCGGGGAGCTGTTTTTT.

This chain links TRBV5-6 with TRBJ2-3, with D perhaps TRBD2 (5 bases). Trimming pared 4 bases from V and 2 bases from J, leaving 14 bases between. Germline V gene data show CDR1 as SGHDT and CDR2 as YYEEEE. CDR3 length: 15 amino acids. The CDR3 nucleotides read TGTGCCAGCAGCCCGAGCGGACGGTACACAGATACGCAGTATTTT. Amino acids: CASSPSGRYTDTQYF.

The chain combines TRBV19 with TRBJ2-5, with D uncertain. Trimming took 5 bases from V and 0 from J, leaving 7 bases between them. The germline CDR1 and CDR2 sequences are LNHDA and SQIVND (reference sequence). The CDR3 extends over 13 amino acids. The chain's CDR3 is CASSRSYQETQYF. For the CDR3, the DNA is TGTGCCAGTAGTCGGTCCTACCAAGAGACCCAGTACTTC. Full variable domain (missing parts from reference TRBV19 and TRBJ2-5): DGGITQSPKYLFRKEGQNVTLSCEQNLNHDAMYWYRQDPGQGLRLIYYSQIVNDFQKGDIAEGYSVSREKKESFPLTVTSAQKNPTAFYLCASSRSYQETQYFGPGTRLLVL.

This clone has only a few counts. The chain uses TRBV5-1 and TRBJ1-2, with a tentative D call TRBD1 (5 bases). The CDR3 sequence is 12 residues long. Trimming shortened V by 5 bases and J by 3 bases, and 8 bases separated the two germline ends. Looked up from germline, CDR1 is SGHRS and CDR2 is YFSETQ. Here the CDR3 reads CASSEGDYGYTF. The CDR3 region has the DNA TGCGCCAGCAGTGAAGGGGACTATGGCTACACCTTC. The variable domain in full, completed from reference TRBV5-1 and TRBJ1-2, reads KAGVTQTPRYLIKTRGQQVTLSCSPISGHRSVSWYQQTPGQGLQFLFEYFSETQRNKGNFPGRFSGRQFSNSRSEMNVSTLELGDSALYLCASSEGDYGYTFGSGTRLTVV.

This clone was detected once. The chain couples TRBV2 to TRBJ1-1; D perhaps matches TRBD1 (5 bases). The CDR3 loop spans 13 amino acids. Germline V gene sequence: CDR1 SNHLY, CDR2 FYNNEI. The V end lost 7 bases, the J end lost 6 bases, and 15 bases lay between the germline ends. The CDR3 is CASTPGSNPEAFF. CDR3 bases: TGTGCCAGCACCCCAGGGTCGAATCCTGAAGCTTTCTTT.